This record covers a single T cell receptor beta chain. No antigen is known for it. These data come from a study of T cell responses to AZD1222 COVID-19 vaccine. CDR3 length: 15 residues. The germline gives CDR1 SGHRS, CDR2 YFSETQ. Trimming at V came to 0 bases and at J to 2 bases, leaving 2 bases not matched to a gene. Notes on the study in general: Among the donors, most were white British and more were female, and clonal diversity was possibly underestimated.

Sequencing was performed with immunoSEQ multiplex PCR; in TCRdb, only in-frame clones are kept and a portion is missing. The sample consists of 110,000 or so clones, 88% of them appearing once. The input for sequencing was peripheral blood, taken on day 0 of AZD1222 vaccination. This receptor was obtained from an adult in good health. V is TRBV5-1 and J is TRBJ2-7; 10 bases align to TRBD2. For the CDR3, the DNA is TGCGCCAGCAGCTTGGCAACTAGCGGGACCTACGAGCAGTACTTC. Translated: CASSLATSGTYEQYF.